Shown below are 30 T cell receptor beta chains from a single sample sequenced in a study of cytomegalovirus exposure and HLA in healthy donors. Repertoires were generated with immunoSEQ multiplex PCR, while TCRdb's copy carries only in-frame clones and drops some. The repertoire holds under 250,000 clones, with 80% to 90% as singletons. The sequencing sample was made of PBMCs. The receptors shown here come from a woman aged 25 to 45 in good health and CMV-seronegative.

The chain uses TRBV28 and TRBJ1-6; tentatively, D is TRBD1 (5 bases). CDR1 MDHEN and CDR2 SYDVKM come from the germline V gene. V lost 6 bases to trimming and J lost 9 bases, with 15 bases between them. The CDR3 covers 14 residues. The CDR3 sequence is CASSAGGSVSPLHF. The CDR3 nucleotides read TGTGCCAGCAGCGCCGGGGGGTCAGTTTCACCCCTCCACTTT.

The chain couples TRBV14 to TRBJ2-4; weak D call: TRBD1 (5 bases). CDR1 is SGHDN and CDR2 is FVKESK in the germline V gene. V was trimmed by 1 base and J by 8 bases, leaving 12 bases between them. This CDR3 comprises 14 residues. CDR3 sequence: CASSQVGSRDIQYF. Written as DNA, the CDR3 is TGTGCCAGCAGCCAAGTTGGGTCCAGGGACATTCAGTACTTC.

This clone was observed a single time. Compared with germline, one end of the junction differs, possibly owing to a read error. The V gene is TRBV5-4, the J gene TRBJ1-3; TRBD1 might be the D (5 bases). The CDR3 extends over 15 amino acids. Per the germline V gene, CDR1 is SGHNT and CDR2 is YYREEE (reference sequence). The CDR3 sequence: CASSLGRASGNTIYF. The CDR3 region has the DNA TGTGCTAGCAGCTTGGGGCGGGCCTCTGGAAACACCATATATTTT.

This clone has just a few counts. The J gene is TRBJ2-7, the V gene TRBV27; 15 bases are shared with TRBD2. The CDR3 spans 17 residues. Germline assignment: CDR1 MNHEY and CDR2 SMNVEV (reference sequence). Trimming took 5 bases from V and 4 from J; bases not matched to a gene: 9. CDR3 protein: CASSPGSGTSGRYEQYF. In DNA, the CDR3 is TGTGCCAGCAGTCCCGGGTCAGGGACTAGCGGGAGGTACGAGCAGTACTTC.

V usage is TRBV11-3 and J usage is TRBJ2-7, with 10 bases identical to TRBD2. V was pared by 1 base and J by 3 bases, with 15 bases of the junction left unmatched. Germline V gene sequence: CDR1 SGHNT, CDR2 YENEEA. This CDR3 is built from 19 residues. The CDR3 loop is CASSLAGARERGGVYEQYF. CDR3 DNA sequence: TGTGCCAGCAGCTTAGCTGGGGCGCGGGAGCGGGGGGGTGTCTACGAGCAGTACTTC.

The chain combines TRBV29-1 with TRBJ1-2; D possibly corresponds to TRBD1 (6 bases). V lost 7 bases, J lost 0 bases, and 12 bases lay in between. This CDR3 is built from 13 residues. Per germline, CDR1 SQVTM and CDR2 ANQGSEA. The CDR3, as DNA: TGCAGCGCTGGACAGCTCTCTAACTATGGCTACACCTTC. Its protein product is CSAGQLSNYGYTF. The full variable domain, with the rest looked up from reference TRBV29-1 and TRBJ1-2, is SAVISQKPSRDICQRGTSLTIQCQVDSQVTMMFWYRQQPGQSLTLIATANQGSEATYESGFVIDKFPISRPNLTFSTLTVSNMSPEDSSIYLCSAGQLSNYGYTFGSGTRLTVV.

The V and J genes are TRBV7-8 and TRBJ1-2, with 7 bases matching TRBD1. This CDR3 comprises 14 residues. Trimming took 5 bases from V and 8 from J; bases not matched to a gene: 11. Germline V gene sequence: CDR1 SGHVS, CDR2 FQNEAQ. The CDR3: CASSPIDRVSGYTF. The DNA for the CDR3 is TGTGCCAGCAGCCCCATCGACAGGGTGAGCGGCTACACCTTC.

CDR3 DNA: TGTGCCAGCAGGTCGACGGGGGGCGCCTACAATGAGCAGTTCTTC. Its translation: CASRSTGGAYNEQFF. V gene TRBV28 combines with J gene TRBJ2-1, with a tentative D call TRBD2 (7 bases). Germline V gene data show CDR1 as MDHEN and CDR2 as SYDVKM. This CDR3 is built from 15 residues. Trimming left V 6 bases short and J 2 bases short, with 14 bases between.

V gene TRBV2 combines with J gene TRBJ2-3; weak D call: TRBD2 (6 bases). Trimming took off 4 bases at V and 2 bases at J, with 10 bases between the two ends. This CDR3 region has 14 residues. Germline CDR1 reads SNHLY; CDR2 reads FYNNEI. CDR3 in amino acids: CASSVKRATDTQYF. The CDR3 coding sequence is TGTGCCAGCAGTGTTAAGCGGGCCACAGATACGCAGTATTTT.

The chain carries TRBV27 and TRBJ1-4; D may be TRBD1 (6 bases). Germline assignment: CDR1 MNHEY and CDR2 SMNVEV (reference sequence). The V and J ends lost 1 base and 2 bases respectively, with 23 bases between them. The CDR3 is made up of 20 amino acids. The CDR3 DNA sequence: TGTGCCAGCAGTTTATGGCGGGGGCGGTATTGGTTCGGGACTAATGAAAAACTGTTTTTT. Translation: CASSLWRGRYWFGTNEKLFF.

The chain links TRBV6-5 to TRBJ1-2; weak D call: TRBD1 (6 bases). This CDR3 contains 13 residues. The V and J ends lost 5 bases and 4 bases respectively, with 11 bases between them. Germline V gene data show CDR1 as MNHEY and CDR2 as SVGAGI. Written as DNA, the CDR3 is TGTGCCAGCAGTCAAACAGGGATCTATGGCTACACCTTC. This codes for CASSQTGIYGYTF.

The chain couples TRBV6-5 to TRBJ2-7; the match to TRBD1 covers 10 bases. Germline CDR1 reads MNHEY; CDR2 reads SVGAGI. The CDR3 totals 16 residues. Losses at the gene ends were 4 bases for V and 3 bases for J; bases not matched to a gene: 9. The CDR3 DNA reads TGTGCCAGCAGTTCAACCGGGACAGGGGTTTTCTACGAGCAGTACTTC. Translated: CASSSTGTGVFYEQYF.

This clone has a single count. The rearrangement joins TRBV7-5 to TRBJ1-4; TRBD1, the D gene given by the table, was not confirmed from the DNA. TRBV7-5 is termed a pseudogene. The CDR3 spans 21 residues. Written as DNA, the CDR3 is TGTGTCAGAAGCTCATCATACCGGGACACGGAACAGGCCGCAACTAATGAAAAACTGTTTTTT. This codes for CVRSSSYRDTEQAATNEKLFF.

The CDR3 sequence is CASSLTSGEEQYF. The CDR3 DNA follows: TGTGCCAGCAGCCTTACTAGCGGGGAGGAGCAGTACTTC. The V call is TRBV11-3, the J call TRBJ2-7, with 10 bases aligning to TRBD2. The CDR3 covers 13 residues. The trim removed 5 bases at V and 7 bases at J, leaving 5 bases unmatched. Germline V CDR1 and CDR2: SGHNT, YENEEA.

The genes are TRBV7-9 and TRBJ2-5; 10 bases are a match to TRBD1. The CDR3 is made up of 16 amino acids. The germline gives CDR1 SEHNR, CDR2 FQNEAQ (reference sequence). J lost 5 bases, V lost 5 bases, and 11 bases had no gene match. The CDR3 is CASSPSGTGAKETQYF. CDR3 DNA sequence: TGTGCCAGCAGCCCCTCCGGGACAGGGGCTAAGGAGACCCAGTACTTC.

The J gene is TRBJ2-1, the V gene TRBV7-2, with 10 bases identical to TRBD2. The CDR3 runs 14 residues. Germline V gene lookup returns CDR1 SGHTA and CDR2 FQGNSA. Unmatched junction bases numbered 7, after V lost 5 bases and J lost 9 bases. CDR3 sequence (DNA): TGTGCCAGCAGCCCATCGGGACTAGCGATTGAGCAGTTCTTC. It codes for CASSPSGLAIEQFF.

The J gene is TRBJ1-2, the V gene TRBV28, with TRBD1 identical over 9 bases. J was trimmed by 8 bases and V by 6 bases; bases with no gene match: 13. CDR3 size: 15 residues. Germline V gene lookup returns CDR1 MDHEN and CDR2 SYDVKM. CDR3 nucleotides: TGTGCCAGCAGCTCCCGGGACAGGGTGGGTTTCGGCTACACCTTC. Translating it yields CASSSRDRVGFGYTF.

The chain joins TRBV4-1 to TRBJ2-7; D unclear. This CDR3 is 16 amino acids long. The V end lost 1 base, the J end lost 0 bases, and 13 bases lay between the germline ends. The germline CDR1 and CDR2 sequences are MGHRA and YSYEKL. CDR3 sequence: CASSQVGVLSSYEQYF. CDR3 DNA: TGCGCCAGCAGCCAAGTTGGAGTGCTGAGCTCCTACGAGCAGTACTTC.

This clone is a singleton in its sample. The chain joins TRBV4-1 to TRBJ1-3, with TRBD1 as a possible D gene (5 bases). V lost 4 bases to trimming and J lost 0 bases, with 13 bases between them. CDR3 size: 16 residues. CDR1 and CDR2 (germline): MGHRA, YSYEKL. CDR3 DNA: TGCGCCAGCAGCCTCGGGGGGAGTAGCTCTGGAAACACCATATATTTT. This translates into CASSLGGSSSGNTIYF.

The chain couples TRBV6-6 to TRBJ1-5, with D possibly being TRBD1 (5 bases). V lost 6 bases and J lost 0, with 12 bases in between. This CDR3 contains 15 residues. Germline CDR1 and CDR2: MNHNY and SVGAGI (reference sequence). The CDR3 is CASSSDSYSNQPQHF. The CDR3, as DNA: TGTGCCAGCAGCTCTGACAGCTATAGCAATCAGCCCCAGCATTTT.

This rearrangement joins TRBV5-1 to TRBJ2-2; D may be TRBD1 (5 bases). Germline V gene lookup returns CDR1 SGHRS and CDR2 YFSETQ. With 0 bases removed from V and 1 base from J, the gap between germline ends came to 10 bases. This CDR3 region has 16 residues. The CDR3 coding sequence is TGCGCCAGCAGCTTGGATGTTCAGGGGAACACCGGGGAGCTGTTTTTT. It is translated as CASSLDVQGNTGELFF. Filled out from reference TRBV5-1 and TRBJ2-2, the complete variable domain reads KAGVTQTPRYLIKTRGQQVTLSCSPISGHRSVSWYQQTPGQGLQFLFEYFSETQRNKGNFPGRFSGRQFSNSRSEMNVSTLELGDSALYLCASSLDVQGNTGELFFGEGSRLTVL.

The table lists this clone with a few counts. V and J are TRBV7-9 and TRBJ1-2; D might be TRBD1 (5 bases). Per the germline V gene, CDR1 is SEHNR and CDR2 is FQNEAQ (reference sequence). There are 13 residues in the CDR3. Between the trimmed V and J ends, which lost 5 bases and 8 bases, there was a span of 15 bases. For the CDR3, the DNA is TGTGCCAGCAGCCAAGGGGTCGGAGGGGGCTACACCTTC. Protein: CASSQGVGGGYTF. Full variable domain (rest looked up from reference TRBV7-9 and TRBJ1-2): DTGVSQNPRHKITKRGQNVTFRCDPISEHNRLYWYRQTLGQGPEFLTYFQNEAQLEKSRLLSDRFSAERPKGSFSTLEIQRTEQGDSAMYLCASSQGVGGGYTFGSGTRLTVV.

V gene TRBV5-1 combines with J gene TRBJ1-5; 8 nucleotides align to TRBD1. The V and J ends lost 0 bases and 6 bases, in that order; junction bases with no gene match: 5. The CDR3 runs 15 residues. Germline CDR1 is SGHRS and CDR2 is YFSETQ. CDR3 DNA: TGCGCCAGCAGCTTGGATGGCCAGGGGGCTCAGCCCCAGCATTTT. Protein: CASSLDGQGAQPQHF.

As DNA, the CDR3 is TGTGCCAGTAGCTGGACAGGGGAAGAGACCCAGTACTTC. This gives the protein CASSWTGEETQYF. V usage is TRBV19 and J usage is TRBJ2-5, with TRBD1 identical over 9 bases. The CDR3 loop spans 13 amino acids. From germline, CDR1 is LNHDA and CDR2 SQIVND (reference sequence). V lost 6 bases to trimming and J lost 3 bases; unmatched junction nucleotides: 2.

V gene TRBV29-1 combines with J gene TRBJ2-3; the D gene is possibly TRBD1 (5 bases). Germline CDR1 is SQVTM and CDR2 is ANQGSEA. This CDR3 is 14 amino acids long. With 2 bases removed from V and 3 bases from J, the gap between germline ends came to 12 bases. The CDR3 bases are TGCAGCGTTGAAACCGACAGAGTAACAGATACGCAGTATTTT. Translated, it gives CSVETDRVTDTQYF.

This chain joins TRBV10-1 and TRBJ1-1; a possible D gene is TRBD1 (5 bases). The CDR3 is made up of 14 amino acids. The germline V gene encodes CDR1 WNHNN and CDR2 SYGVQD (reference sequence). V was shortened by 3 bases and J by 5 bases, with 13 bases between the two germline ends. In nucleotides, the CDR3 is TGCGCCAGCAGTGACTCACCGGGGGAAACTGAAGCTTTCTTT. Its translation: CASSDSPGETEAFF.

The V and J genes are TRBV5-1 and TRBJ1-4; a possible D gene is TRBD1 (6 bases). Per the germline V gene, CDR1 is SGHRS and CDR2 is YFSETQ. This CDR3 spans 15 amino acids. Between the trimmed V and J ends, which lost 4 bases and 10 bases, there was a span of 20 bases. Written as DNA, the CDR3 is TGCGCCAGCAGCGCCCGGGGGGGGGCGAGCGTAAAACTGTTTTTT. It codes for CASSARGGASVKLFF.

This chain's CDR3 is CASRPGTVEKLFF. Here the CDR3 DNA reads TGTGCCAGCAGGCCCGGGACAGTAGAAAAACTGTTTTTT. This chain uses TRBV6-5 with TRBJ1-4; the match to TRBD1 covers 7 bases. Per the germline V gene, CDR1 is MNHEY and CDR2 is SVGAGI. The CDR3 is made up of 13 amino acids. The junction had 6 bases not matched to a gene; V was cut back by 6 bases and J by 8 bases.

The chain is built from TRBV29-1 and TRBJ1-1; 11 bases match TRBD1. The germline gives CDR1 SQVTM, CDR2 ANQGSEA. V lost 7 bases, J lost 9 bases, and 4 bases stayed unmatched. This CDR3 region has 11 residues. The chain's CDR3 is CSAVDRGQAFF. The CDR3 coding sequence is TGCAGCGCCGTGGACAGGGGGCAAGCTTTCTTT.

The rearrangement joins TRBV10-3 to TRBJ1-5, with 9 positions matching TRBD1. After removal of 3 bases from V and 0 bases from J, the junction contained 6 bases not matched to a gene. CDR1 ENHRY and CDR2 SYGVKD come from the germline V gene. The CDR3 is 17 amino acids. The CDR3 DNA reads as TGTGCCATCAGTGACGGACAGGGGACATATAGCAATCAGCCCCAGCATTTT. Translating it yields CAISDGQGTYSNQPQHF.